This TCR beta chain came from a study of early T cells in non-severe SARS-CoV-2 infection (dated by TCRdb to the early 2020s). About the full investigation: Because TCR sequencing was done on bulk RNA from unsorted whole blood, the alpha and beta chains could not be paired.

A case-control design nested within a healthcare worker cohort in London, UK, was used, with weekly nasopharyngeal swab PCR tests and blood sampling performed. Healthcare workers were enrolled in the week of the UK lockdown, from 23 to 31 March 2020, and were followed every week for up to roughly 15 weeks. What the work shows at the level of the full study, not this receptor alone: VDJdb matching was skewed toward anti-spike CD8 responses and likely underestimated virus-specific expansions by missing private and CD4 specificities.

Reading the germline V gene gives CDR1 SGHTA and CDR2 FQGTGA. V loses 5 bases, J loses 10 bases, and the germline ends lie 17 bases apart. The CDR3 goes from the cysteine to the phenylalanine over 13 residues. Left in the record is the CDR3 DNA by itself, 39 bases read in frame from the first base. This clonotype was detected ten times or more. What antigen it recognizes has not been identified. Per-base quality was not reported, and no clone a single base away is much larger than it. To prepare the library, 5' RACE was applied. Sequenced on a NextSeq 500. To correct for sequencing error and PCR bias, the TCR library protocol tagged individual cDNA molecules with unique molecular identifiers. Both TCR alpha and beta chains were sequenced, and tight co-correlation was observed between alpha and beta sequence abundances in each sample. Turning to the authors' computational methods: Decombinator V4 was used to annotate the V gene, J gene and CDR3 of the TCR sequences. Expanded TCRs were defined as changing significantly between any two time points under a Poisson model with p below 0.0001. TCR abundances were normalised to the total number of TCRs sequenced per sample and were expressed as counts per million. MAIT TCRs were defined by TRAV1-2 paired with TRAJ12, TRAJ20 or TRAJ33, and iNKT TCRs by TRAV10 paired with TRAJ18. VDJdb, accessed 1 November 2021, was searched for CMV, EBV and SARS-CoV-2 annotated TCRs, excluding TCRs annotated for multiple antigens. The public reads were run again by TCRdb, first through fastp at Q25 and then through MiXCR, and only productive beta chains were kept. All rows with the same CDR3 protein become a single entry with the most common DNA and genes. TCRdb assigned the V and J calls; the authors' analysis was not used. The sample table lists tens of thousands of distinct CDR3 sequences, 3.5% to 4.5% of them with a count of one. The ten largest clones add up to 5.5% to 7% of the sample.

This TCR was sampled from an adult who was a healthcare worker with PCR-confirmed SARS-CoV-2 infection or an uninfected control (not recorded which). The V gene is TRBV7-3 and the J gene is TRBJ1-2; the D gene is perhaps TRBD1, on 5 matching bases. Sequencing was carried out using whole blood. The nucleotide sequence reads TGTGCCAGCAGCCTCTCCAGGGAGAGACCCTACACCTTC. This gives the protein CASSLSRERPYTF.